What follows are 18 T cell receptor beta chains derived from one specimen sequenced in a study of cytomegalovirus exposure and HLA in healthy donors. Primers for the PCR totalled 60 Vbeta and 13 Jbeta. Assay: immunoSEQ multiplex PCR; the TCRdb copy retains only in-frame clones and omits some. The repertoire includes more than 150,000 clones, about 81% of them detected once, and around 2.4% sits in the top ten. The sequenced sample was PBMCs. Receptor source: a woman aged 30 to 39 in good health and CMV-seronegative.

This clone was seen a few times. The chain links TRBV13 to TRBJ2-3; maybe TRBD2 (5 bases). V lost 4 bases to trimming and J lost 1 base, with 9 bases between them. Looked up from germline, CDR1 is PRHDT and CDR2 is FYEKMQ (reference sequence). This CDR3 is 14 amino acids long. DNA of the CDR3: TGTGCCAGCAGCTCTAGCCGGGGCACAGATACGCAGTATTTT. Translating it yields CASSSSRGTDTQYF. The variable domain in full, completed from reference TRBV13 and TRBJ2-3, reads AAGVIQSPRHLIKEKRETATLKCYPIPRHDTVYWYQQGPGQDPQFLISFYEKMQSDKGSIPDRFSAQQFSDYHSELNMSSLELGDSALYFCASSSSRGTDTQYFGPGTRLTVL.

This CDR3 reads CASSREVDYGYTF. DNA of the CDR3: TGTGCCAGCTCCAGGGAAGTGGACTATGGCTACACCTTC. The chain employs TRBV10-3 and TRBJ1-2, with TRBD1 as a possible D gene (5 bases). This CDR3 region has 13 residues. Germline values: CDR1 ENHRY, CDR2 SYGVKD. Trimming pared 10 bases from V and 3 bases from J, leaving 15 bases between.

J is TRBJ2-7 and V is TRBV4-1, with D possibly TRBD1 on 6 matching bases. The CDR3 extends over 15 amino acids. Germline CDR1 is MGHRA and CDR2 is YSYEKL. Trimming removed 3 bases at V and 5 bases at J, with 17 bases between. The DNA for the CDR3 is TGCGCCAGCAGCCACCTAGACAGGTCCAGAGACGAGCAGTACTTC. This codes for CASSHLDRSRDEQYF.

The chain employs TRBV28 and TRBJ2-3, with D perhaps matching TRBD2 (5 bases). V shed 6 bases and J shed 1 base, with 26 bases lying between them. Germline CDR1 and CDR2: MDHEN and SYDVKM. This CDR3 comprises 19 residues. DNA for the CDR3: TGTGCCAGCAGGATCCGGACCCTCTTACGGGATGCGGGCACAGATACGCAGTATTTT. It encodes CASRIRTLLRDAGTDTQYF.

With respect to this clone: Compared with germline, one end of the junction differs, possibly owing to a read error. This chain connects TRBV7-8 to TRBJ2-6; D is possibly TRBD2 (5 bases). The CDR3 is 15 residues long. Germline lookup yields CDR1 SGHVS and CDR2 FQNEAQ. As DNA, the CDR3 is TGTGCCAGCAGCTTAATCGGGGTGGAGGCCAACGGCCTGACTTTC. This encodes CASSLIGVEANGLTF.

The chain joins TRBV4-3 to TRBJ2-7; a weak D match, TRBD1 (8 bases). From germline, CDR1 is LGHNA and CDR2 YSLEER. The CDR3 covers 15 residues. Trimming took off 0 bases at V and 2 bases at J, with 11 bases between the two ends. The CDR3 DNA reads TGCGCCAGCAGCCAAGAAACAGGGGGGGCCTACGAGCAGTACTTC. Amino acids: CASSQETGGAYEQYF.

This chain uses TRBV2 with TRBJ1-4; D is unresolved. V was clipped by 3 bases and J by 10 bases, with 12 bases between them. CDR3 length equals 13 residues. The germline gives CDR1 SNHLY, CDR2 FYNNEI. The CDR3 protein is CASSEGHPGKLFF. The CDR3 coding sequence is TGTGCCAGCAGTGAGGGCCATCCCGGAAAACTGTTTTTT.

V is TRBV10-3 and J is TRBJ2-5; D might be TRBD1 (6 bases). The J call is uncertain, as TRBJ2-7 better fits the DNA end. The V gene's germline CDR1 is ENHRY and CDR2 SYGVKD. This CDR3 is built from 16 residues. CDR3 region: CAISDRWGHSSYEQYF. CDR3 nucleotide sequence: TGTGCCATCAGTGACCGGTGGGGACATAGCTCCTACGAGCAGTACTTC.

This chain's CDR3 is CASSIILVIAGGPNEQFF. CDR3 DNA sequence: TGTGCCAGTAGTATAATTCTTGTAATAGCGGGAGGGCCCAATGAGCAGTTCTTC. The J gene is TRBJ2-1, the V gene TRBV19; 11 nucleotides match TRBD2. V shed 2 bases, J shed 6 bases, and the junction held 12 bases outside the gene matches. CDR1 is LNHDA and CDR2 is SQIVND in the germline V gene (reference sequence). This CDR3 is 18 amino acids long.

The rearrangement links TRBV12-2 to TRBJ2-1; TRBD2, the D gene given by the table, was not confirmed from the DNA. TRBV12-2 is classified as a pseudogene. The CDR3 is 16 amino acids. This chain's CDR3 is CASRLQLAPSYNEQFF. CDR3 sequence (DNA): TGTGCAAGTCGCTTACAATTAGCCCCCTCCTACAATGAGCAGTTCTTC.

This chain links TRBV27 with TRBJ2-4, with a possible D match to TRBD2 (6 bases). The germline V gene encodes CDR1 MNHEY and CDR2 SMNVEV (reference sequence). The CDR3 length is 15 residues. The V end lost 3 bases, the J end lost 0 bases, and 9 bases lay between the germline ends. Here the CDR3 reads CASSLAGLAKNIQYF. In nucleotides, the CDR3 is TGTGCCAGCAGTTTGGCGGGGCTAGCCAAAAACATTCAGTACTTC.

This chain links TRBV30 with TRBJ2-5, with 13 bases aligning to TRBD2. V shed 3 bases, J shed 5 bases, and the junction held 3 bases outside the gene matches. CDR1 is GTSNPN, CDR2 SVGIG, per germline (reference sequence). This CDR3 has 14 residues. For the CDR3, the DNA is TGTGCCTGGAGGACTAGCGGGAGGTTGGAGACCCAGTACTTC. Translation: CAWRTSGRLETQYF.

The chain carries TRBV27 and TRBJ2-3; D is unresolved. V was clipped by 0 bases and J by 2 bases, with 9 bases between them. There are 15 residues in the CDR3. In germline, CDR1 is MNHEY, CDR2 SMNVEV (reference sequence). CDR3 amino acids: CASSLSRVNTDTQYF. CDR3 bases: TGTGCCAGCAGTTTATCTCGGGTCAACACAGATACGCAGTATTTT.

This clone was observed a handful of times. This sequence joins TRBV5-1 and TRBJ2-5; weak D call: TRBD2 (5 bases). The CDR3 runs to 18 residues. Trimming left V 5 bases short and J 1 base short, with 24 bases between. The germline gives CDR1 SGHRS, CDR2 YFSETQ. The CDR3 spells CASSERSPGSQPQETQYF. CDR3 nucleotide sequence: TGCGCCAGCAGTGAGAGATCCCCGGGGTCACAGCCCCAAGAGACCCAGTACTTC.

The chain is built from TRBV29-1 and TRBJ1-2; D possibly corresponds to TRBD1 (6 bases). V was shortened by 4 bases and J by 1 base, with 13 bases between the two germline ends. From germline, CDR1 is SQVTM and CDR2 ANQGSEA. CDR3 length: 14 residues. CDR3 DNA sequence: TGCAGCGTTGGGGGACAACGGCTTAACTATGGCTACACCTTC. It specifies CSVGGQRLNYGYTF. Based on the CDR3 plus reference TRBV29-1 and TRBJ1-2, the full variable domain is SAVISQKPSRDICQRGTSLTIQCQVDSQVTMMFWYRQQPGQSLTLIATANQGSEATYESGFVIDKFPISRPNLTFSTLTVSNMSPEDSSIYLCSVGGQRLNYGYTFGSGTRLTVV.

This chain connects TRBV23-1 to TRBJ2-5; tentative D call: TRBD1 (6 bases). TRBV23-1 is an open reading frame whose function is uncertain. Trimming cost V 2 bases and J 5 bases, with 9 bases left between them. This CDR3 spans 13 amino acids. As DNA, the CDR3 is TGCGCCAGCAGTCAAGTGAGGGGGGAGACCCAGTACTTC. Translated: CASSQVRGETQYF.

This CDR3 is CASRTTLQGHEQFF. In DNA, the CDR3 is TGTGCCAGCAGGACAACGTTACAGGGCCATGAGCAGTTCTTC. This rearrangement joins TRBV28 to TRBJ2-1; perhaps TRBD1 as D (6 bases). The CDR3 consists of 14 residues. Germline CDR1 is MDHEN and CDR2 is SYDVKM. Trimming stripped 6 bases from V and 8 bases from J, with 17 bases between.

The rearrangement joins TRBV2 to TRBJ2-3; D may be TRBD1 (5 bases). The germline V gene has CDR1 SNHLY and CDR2 FYNNEI. V lost 3 bases and J 5 bases, leaving 15 bases between the germline ends. The CDR3 length is 15 residues. The CDR3 reads CASSDGGQRKDTQYF. In DNA form, the CDR3 reads TGTGCCAGCAGTGATGGCGGACAACGGAAAGATACGCAGTATTTT.